This passage covers 11 T cell receptor beta chains from one sample sequenced in a study of shared clonotypes between healthy human individuals. TCRdb's copy holds only in-frame clones and misses some; the assay was immunoSEQ multiplex PCR. The table includes about 2 million clones, roughly 94% detected once. It was CD45RO-negative cells, positively selected for CCR7, that made up naive CD8 cells, with terminally differentiated effector memory CD45RA+ cells excluded. The sample consisted of naive CD8+ T cells sorted from blood. The receptors shown here come from a man between 18 and 29 years old in good health.

In its sample, this clone was seen once. CDR3 DNA: TGTGCCAGCAGCGAAACAGGGCAAAGTGGAAACACCATATATTTT. This encodes CASSETGQSGNTIYF. V usage is TRBV5-6 and J usage is TRBJ1-3; TRBD1 is a possible D gene (6 bases). Germline V lookup: CDR1 SGHDT, CDR2 YYEEEE. The CDR3 length is 15 residues. V gave up 4 bases and J gave up 3 bases, with 14 bases separating them.

V is TRBV6-5 and J is TRBJ2-2; tentatively, D is TRBD1 or TRBD2 (5 bases each). This CDR3 comprises 13 residues. Trimming removed 5 bases from V and 7 bases from J, with 11 bases in between. CDR1 is MNHEY and CDR2 is SVGAGI in the germline V gene. The DNA of the CDR3 is TGTGCCAGCAGTGACGGGACGAACGGGGAGCTGTTTTTT. Its translation is CASSDGTNGELFF.

The J gene is TRBJ1-2, the V gene TRBV19; D is possibly TRBD1 (5 bases). Deletions cut 5 bases from V and 5 bases from J, with 18 bases between. The CDR3 contains 15 residues. CDR1 is LNHDA and CDR2 is SQIVND in the germline V gene (reference sequence). The CDR3 bases are TGTGCCAGTAGTCCAAGCATCCGGGGCGGATATGGCTACACCTTC. It specifies CASSPSIRGGYGYTF.

The CDR3 here is CAISDTVTGELFF. For the CDR3, the DNA is TGTGCCATCAGTGACACGGTAACCGGGGAGCTGTTTTTT. The chain is built from TRBV10-3 and TRBJ2-2; D ambiguous. Trimming took 3 bases from V and 5 from J, leaving 7 bases between them. CDR3 size: 13 residues. Looked up from germline, CDR1 is ENHRY and CDR2 is SYGVKD.

This clone was detected only once. The V gene is TRBV27, the J gene TRBJ2-2, with TRBD1 matching 7 bases. The CDR3 is made up of 14 amino acids. From germline, CDR1 is MNHEY and CDR2 SMNVEV (reference sequence). V shed 4 bases, J shed 6 bases, and the junction held 5 bases outside the gene matches. The CDR3 bases are TGTGCCAGCAGTTCCGACAGGGACGCCGGGGAGCTGTTTTTT. Its translation is CASSSDRDAGELFF.

V is TRBV18 and J is TRBJ2-5; weak D call: TRBD1 (5 bases). The V end was cut by 3 bases, the J end by 1 base, with 9 bases between. Germline-derived CDR1 and CDR2 are KGHSH and LQKENI. The CDR3 runs to 14 residues. The CDR3 spells CASSPTDTQETQYF. The CDR3, as DNA: TGTGCCAGCTCACCGACAGACACCCAAGAGACCCAGTACTTC.

This clone was observed a handful of times. Other DNA variants within this sample encode the same CDR3. The V call is TRBV7-9, the J call TRBJ1-1; 7 nucleotides line up with TRBD1. With V trimmed by 5 bases and J by 3 bases, 3 bases remained unmatched. CDR1 is SEHNR, CDR2 FQNEAQ, per germline (reference sequence). This CDR3 comprises 13 residues. CDR3 nucleotide sequence: TGTGCCAGCAGCCCCACAGGGGACACTGAAGCTTTCTTT. Translation: CASSPTGDTEAFF.

The J gene is TRBJ2-1, the V gene TRBV7-9; D gene unclear. V was trimmed by 5 bases and J by 0 bases, leaving 8 bases between them. The CDR3 contains 14 residues. Germline CDR1 is SEHNR and CDR2 is FQNEAQ (reference sequence). For the CDR3, the DNA is TGTGCCAGCAGCCCCCAACTCTCCTACAATGAGCAGTTCTTC. Translation: CASSPQLSYNEQFF. The full variable domain, with the rest looked up from reference TRBV7-9 and TRBJ2-1, is DTGVSQNPRHKITKRGQNVTFRCDPISEHNRLYWYRQTLGQGPEFLTYFQNEAQLEKSRLLSDRFSAERPKGSFSTLEIQRTEQGDSAMYLCASSPQLSYNEQFFGPGTRLTVL.

In its sample, this clone was seen once. The chain recombines TRBV14 with TRBJ1-2; D gene unclear. The CDR3 contains 17 residues. Trimming cost V 0 bases and J 2 bases, with 16 bases left between them. Germline V gene sequence: CDR1 SGHDN, CDR2 FVKESK. The CDR3 nucleotides are TGTGCCAGCAGCCAAGAATTTACCATATCACCAAACTATGGCTACACCTTC. It codes for CASSQEFTISPNYGYTF.

This clone has just one count. Other DNA sequences in this specimen translate into the identical CDR3. The chain employs TRBV15 and TRBJ2-7; perhaps TRBD2 as D (5 bases). CDR3 length: 13 amino acids. The germline V and J ends were trimmed by 0 bases and 3 bases, with 6 bases remaining between them. The germline V gene has CDR1 LNHNV and CDR2 YYDKDF (reference sequence). The CDR3 DNA reads TGTGCCACCAGCAGAGATCGGGGCTACGAGCAGTACTTC. Protein sequence: CATSRDRGYEQYF.

This chain links TRBV4-3 with TRBJ2-5, with 11 bases lining up with TRBD1. Losses at the gene ends were 0 bases for V and 5 bases for J; bases not matched to a gene: 14. This CDR3 has 19 residues. Germline CDR1 and CDR2: LGHNA and YSLEER. The CDR3 here is CASSQDWTGGDGDRETQYF. The CDR3, as DNA: TGCGCCAGCAGCCAAGATTGGACAGGGGGCGATGGGGACAGGGAGACCCAGTACTTC.